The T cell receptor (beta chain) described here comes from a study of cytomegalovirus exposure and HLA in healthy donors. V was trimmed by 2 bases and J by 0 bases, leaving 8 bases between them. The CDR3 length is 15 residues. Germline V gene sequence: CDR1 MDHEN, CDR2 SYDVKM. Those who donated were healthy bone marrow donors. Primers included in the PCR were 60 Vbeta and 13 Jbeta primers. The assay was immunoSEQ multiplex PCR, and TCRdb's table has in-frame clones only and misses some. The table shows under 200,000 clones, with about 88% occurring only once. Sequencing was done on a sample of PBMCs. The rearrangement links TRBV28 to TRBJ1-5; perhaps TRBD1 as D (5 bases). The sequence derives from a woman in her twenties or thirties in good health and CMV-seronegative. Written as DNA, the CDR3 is TGTGCCAGCAGTTTAGACAGTTATAGCAATCAGCCCCAGCATTTT. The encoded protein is CASSLDSYSNQPQHF. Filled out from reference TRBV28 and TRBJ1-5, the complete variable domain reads DVKVTQSSRYLVKRTGEKVFLECVQDMDHENMFWYRQDPGLGLRLIYFSYDVKMKEKGDIPEGYSVSREKKERFSLILESASTNQTSMYLCASSLDSYSNQPQHFGDGTRLSIL.